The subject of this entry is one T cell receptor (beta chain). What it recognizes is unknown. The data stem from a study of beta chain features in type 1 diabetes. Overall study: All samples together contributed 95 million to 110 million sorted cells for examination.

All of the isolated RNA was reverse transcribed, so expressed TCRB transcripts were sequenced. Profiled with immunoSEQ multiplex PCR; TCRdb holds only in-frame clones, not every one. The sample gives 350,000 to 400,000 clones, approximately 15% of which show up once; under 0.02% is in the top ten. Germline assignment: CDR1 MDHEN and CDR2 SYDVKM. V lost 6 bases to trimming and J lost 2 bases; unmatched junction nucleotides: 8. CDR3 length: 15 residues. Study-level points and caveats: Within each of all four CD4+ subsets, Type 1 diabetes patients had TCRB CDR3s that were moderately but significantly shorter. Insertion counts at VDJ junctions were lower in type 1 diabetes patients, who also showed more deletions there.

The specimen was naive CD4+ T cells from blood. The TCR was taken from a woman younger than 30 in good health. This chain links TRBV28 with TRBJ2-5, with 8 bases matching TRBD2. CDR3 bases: TGTGCCAGCAGCTCCTTCGGGGGGGTACAAGAGACCCAGTACTTC. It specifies CASSSFGGVQETQYF.